One sample yielded the 2 T cell receptor beta chains listed below, sequenced in a study of T cells in Graves' hyperthyroidism and ophthalmopathy (dated by TCRdb to between 2018 and 2020). The library was made by multiplex PCR. For sequencing, an Illumina HiSeq 2000 was employed. Amplification of TCR beta CDR3 regions was carried out from RNA transcripts. For the first round of RT-PCR on the TCR CDR3, the HTBI primer set was used together with the Qiagen OneStep RT-PCR kit. TCRdb trimmed public reads at Q25 via fastp, called clones via MiXCR and kept in-frame beta chains. Duplicate CDR3 protein sequences are folded into a single record with the most common DNA and genes. The sample contains more than 650,000 distinct CDR3 sequences, 14% of them found a single time. The ten largest clones take up approximately 10% of the sample. The sequencing input was blood. These receptors originate from a woman aged 18-29 years with Graves' hyperthyroidism.

Points on this clonotype: A read error may explain this, as a much larger clone is one base away. This chain uses TRBV28 with TRBJ1-6; TRBD1 might be the D (5 bases). The CDR3 contains 15 residues. Germline-derived CDR1 and CDR2 are MDHEN and SYDVKM. In DNA, the CDR3 is TGTGCCAGCAGTCCCCCGGGACCTGGGATTTCACCCCCCCACTTT. Residues: CASSPPGPGISPPHF.

At least ten counts were recorded for this clonotype. The chain links TRBV3-1 to TRBJ1-2; 8 bases line up with TRBD1. Unmatched junction bases numbered 8, after V lost 1 base and J lost 7 bases. This CDR3 is built from 15 residues. In germline, CDR1 is LGHDT, CDR2 YNNKEL (reference sequence). CDR3 sequence: CASSQAAGGWSGYTF. Here the CDR3 DNA reads TGTGCCAGCAGCCAAGCAGCAGGGGGCTGGTCTGGCTACACCTTC.